The source of this TCR beta chain is a study of T-cell memory formation after mild COVID-19. Study details: Across donors, TCR clusters were largely donor specific. Whole-study results and caveats: Clones that contracted from day 15 to 85 had balanced CD4/CD8; later expanders were CD4+ biased.

This clonotype was seen only a few times. No antigen is known for it. Trimming removed 7 bases at V and 3 bases at J, with 13 bases between. Germline CDR1 reads MNHEY; CDR2 reads SVGEGT. The CDR3 runs 14 residues. TCRdb fed the 5' RACE reads into MiXCR, producing one record per CDR3 protein. The profile shows roughly 130,000 distinct CDR3 sequences, about 18% of them singletons. The receptor was derived from a man aged 18 to 30 who had mild COVID-19 (a few samples of this study predate the infection). Cell type and time point are not known. Sequenced material: PBMCs or a T cell subset sorted from them (not recorded which). V gene TRBV6-2 or TRBV6-3 combines with J gene TRBJ2-1; D might be TRBD2 (5 bases). The CDR3 nucleotides are TGTGCCAGCAAACCCGGGGTTGGCTACAATGAGCAGTTCTTC. Residues: CASKPGVGYNEQFF.